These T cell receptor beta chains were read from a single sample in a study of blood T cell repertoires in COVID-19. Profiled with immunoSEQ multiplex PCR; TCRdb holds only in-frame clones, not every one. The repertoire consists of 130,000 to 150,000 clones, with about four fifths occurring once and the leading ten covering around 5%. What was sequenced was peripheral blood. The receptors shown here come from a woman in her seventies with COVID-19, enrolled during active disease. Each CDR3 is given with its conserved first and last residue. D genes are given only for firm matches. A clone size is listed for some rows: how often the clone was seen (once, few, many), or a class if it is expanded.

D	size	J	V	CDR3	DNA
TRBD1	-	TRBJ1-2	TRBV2	CASSRPGTGGGGYTF	TGTGCCAGCAGTCGTCCCGGGACAGGGGGCGGCGGCTACACCTTC
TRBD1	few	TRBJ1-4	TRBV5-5	CASSDPGGADEKLFF	TGTGCCAGCAGCGACCCAGGGGGCGCCGATGAAAAACTGTTTTTT
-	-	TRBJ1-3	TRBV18	CASSPGQPSSGNTIYF	TGTGCCAGCTCACCCGGACAGCCGAGCTCTGGAAACACCATATATTTT
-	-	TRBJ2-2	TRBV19	CASSIDPSRQVHRGGLFF	TGTGCCAGTAGTATAGACCCTAGCCGTCAAGTCCACCGGGGAGGGCTGTTTTTT
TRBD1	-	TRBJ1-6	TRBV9	CASSVGQGATTNSPLHF	TGTGCCAGCAGCGTAGGACAGGGGGCAACTACGAATTCACCCCTCCACTTT
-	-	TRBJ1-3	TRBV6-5	CASSYTGSLGNTIYF	TGTGCCAGCAGTTACACAGGAAGCCTTGGAAACACCATATATTTT
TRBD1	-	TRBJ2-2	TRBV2	CASRDGTENTGELFF	TGTGCCAGCAGAGACGGGACAGAGAACACCGGGGAGCTGTTTTTT
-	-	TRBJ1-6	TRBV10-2	CASTMGGAGSPLHF	TGCGCCAGCACCATGGGGGGAGCGGGATCACCCCTCCACTTT
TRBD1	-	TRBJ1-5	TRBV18	CASSPQGAGQPQHF	TGTGCCAGCTCACCCCAGGGGGCGGGTCAGCCCCAGCATTTT
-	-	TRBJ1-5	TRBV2	CASSELRQPQHF	TGTGCCAGCAGTGAACTGAGACAGCCCCAGCATTTT
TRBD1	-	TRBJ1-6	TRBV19	CASSTETGTYSPLHF	TGTGCCAGTAGTACCGAGACAGGGACCTATTCACCCCTCCACTTT
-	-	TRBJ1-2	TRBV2	CAASRGNGYTF	TGTGCCGCCTCCAGGGGCAACGGCTACACCTTC
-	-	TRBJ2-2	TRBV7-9	CASSLGGSTGELFF	TGTGCCAGCAGCTTAGGTGGGAGCACCGGGGAGCTGTTTTTT
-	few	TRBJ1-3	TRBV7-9	CASSLVRGSGNTIYF	TGTGCCAGCAGCTTAGTGAGGGGGTCTGGAAACACCATATATTTT
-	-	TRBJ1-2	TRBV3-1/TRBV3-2	CASSHDSYYGYTF	TGTGCCAGCAGCCACGACAGCTACTATGGCTACACCTTC
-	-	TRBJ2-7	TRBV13	CASSQKGVRSYEQYF	TGTGCCAGCAGTCAAAAAGGGGTCCGGTCCTACGAGCAGTACTTC
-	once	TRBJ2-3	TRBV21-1	CASSKDHREQNTDTQYF	TGTGCCAGCAGCAAGGATCACCGCGAACAGAACACAGATACGCAGTATTTT
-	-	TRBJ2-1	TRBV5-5	CASSFEAEQFF	TGTGCCAGCAGCTTTGAGGCGGAGCAGTTCTTC
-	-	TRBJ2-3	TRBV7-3	CASSYPTSDTQYF	TGTGCCAGCAGCTACCCGACTTCGGATACGCAGTATTTT
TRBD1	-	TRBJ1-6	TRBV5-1	CASSLGDRASPLHF	TGCGCCAGCAGCTTGGGGGACAGGGCTTCACCCCTCCACTTT
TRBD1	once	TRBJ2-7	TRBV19	CASSTDTGGEQYF	TGTGCCAGTAGTACCGACACAGGGGGCGAGCAGTACTTC
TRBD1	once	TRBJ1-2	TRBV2	CASSVMGTGGYGYTF	TGTGCCAGCAGTGTAATGGGGACAGGGGGCTATGGCTACACCTTC
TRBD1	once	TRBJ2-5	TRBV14	CASSQTTGLETQYF	TGTGCCAGCAGCCAGACGACAGGGCTGGAGACCCAGTACTTC
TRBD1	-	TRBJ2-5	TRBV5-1	CASSFGSRQGEETQYF	TGCGCCAGCAGCTTCGGTTCCCGACAGGGGGAAGAGACCCAGTACTTC
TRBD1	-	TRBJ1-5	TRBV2	CASSGQGPNQPQHF	TGTGCCAGCAGCGGACAGGGACCGAATCAGCCCCAGCATTTT
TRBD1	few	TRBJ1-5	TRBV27	CASSTGAQPQHF	TGTGCCAGCAGTACAGGGGCTCAGCCCCAGCATTTT
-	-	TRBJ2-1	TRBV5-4	CASSLTTDSYNEQFF	TGTGCCAGCAGCCTGACTACGGACTCCTACAATGAGCAGTTCTTC
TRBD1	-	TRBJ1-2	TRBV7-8	CASSSPGGYGYTF	TGTGCCAGCAGCTCCCCAGGGGGCTATGGCTACACCTTC
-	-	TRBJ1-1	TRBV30	CAWSVKTGRNTEAFF	TGTGCCTGGAGTGTAAAAACAGGGAGGAACACTGAAGCTTTCTTT
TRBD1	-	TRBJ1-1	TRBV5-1	CASSPGTGNTEAFF	TGCGCCAGCAGCCCGGGGACAGGAAACACTGAAGCTTTCTTT
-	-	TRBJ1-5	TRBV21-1	CASSKPGQTRRLYSNQPQHF	TGTGCCAGCAGCAAACCGGGACAGACCCGGAGACTTTATAGCAATCAGCCCCAGCATTTT
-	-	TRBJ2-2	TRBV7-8	CASSRDWAGELFF	TGTGCCAGCAGCCGGGACTGGGCCGGGGAGCTGTTTTTT
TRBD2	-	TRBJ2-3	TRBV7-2	CASSPFGGAAGGTQYF	TGTGCCAGCAGCCCCTTCGGGGGAGCCGCGGGGGGTACGCAGTATTTT
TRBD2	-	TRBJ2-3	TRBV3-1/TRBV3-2	CASSPQPSGGARDTQYF	TGTGCCAGCAGCCCCCAACCCAGCGGGGGGGCCAGGGATACGCAGTATTTT
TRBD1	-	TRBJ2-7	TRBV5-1	CASSWDSSYEQYF	TGCGCCAGCAGCTGGGACAGCTCCTACGAGCAGTACTTC
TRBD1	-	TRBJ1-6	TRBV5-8	CASSFLGQSANNSPLHF	TGTGCCAGCAGCTTCTTGGGACAGAGCGCCAATAATTCACCCCTCCACTTT
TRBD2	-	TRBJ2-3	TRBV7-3	CASSSGLAGALDTQYF	TGTGCCAGCAGCTCCGGACTAGCGGGGGCCCTAGATACGCAGTATTTT
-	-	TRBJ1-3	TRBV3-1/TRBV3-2	CASSPNPTGNTIYF	TGTGCCAGCAGTCCTAACCCCACTGGAAACACCATATATTTT
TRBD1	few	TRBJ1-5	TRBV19	CASSIGGQGAFNQPQHF	TGTGCCAGTAGTATCGGGGGACAGGGGGCCTTCAATCAGCCCCAGCATTTT
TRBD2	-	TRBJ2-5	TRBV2	CASSDPSGGETQYF	TGTGCCAGCAGTGATCCTAGCGGGGGGGAGACCCAGTACTTC
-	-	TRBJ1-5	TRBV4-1	CASSQEFAGGSFPGPQHF	TGCGCCAGCAGCCAAGAATTTGCGGGGGGAAGTTTTCCGGGACCCCAGCATTTT
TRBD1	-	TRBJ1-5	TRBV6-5	CASGTGVIIQPQHF	TGTGCCAGCGGAACAGGGGTAATTATTCAGCCCCAGCATTTT
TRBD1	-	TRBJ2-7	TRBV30	CAWRRRGCHEQYF	TGTGCCTGGAGACGCAGGGGGTGCCACGAGCAGTACTTC
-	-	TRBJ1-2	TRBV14	CASSATRGWNYGYTF	TGTGCCAGCAGCGCGACCAGGGGATGGAACTATGGCTACACCTTC
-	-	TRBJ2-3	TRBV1	CTSSPSGGHSTDTQYF	TGCACCAGCAGCCCCAGCGGGGGTCATAGCACAGATACGCAGTATTTT
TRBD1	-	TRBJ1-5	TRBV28	CASSSGGAYQPQHF	TGTGCCAGCAGTTCAGGGGGCGCTTATCAGCCCCAGCATTTT
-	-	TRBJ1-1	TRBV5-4	CASSLDRVKGAFF	TGTGCCAGCAGCTTGGACAGGGTAAAGGGGGCTTTCTTT
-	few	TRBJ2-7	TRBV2	CASRARVLSYEQYF	TGTGCCAGCAGAGCGAGGGTATTGAGTTACGAGCAGTACTTC
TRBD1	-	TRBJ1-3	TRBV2	CASRDRESGNTIYF	TGTGCCAGCAGGGACAGGGAATCTGGAAACACCATATATTTT
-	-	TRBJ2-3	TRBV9	CASSVGGGAAGDTQYF	TGTGCCAGCAGCGTAGGTGGCGGGGCGGCGGGAGATACGCAGTATTTT
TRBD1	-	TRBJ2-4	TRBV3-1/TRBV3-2	CASSQLGQTGLGKNIQYF	TGTGCCAGCAGCCAACTCGGACAGACAGGGTTGGGCAAAAACATTCAGTACTTC
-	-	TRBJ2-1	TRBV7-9	CASSLAVVYNEQFF	TGTGCCAGCAGCTTAGCGGTAGTGTACAATGAGCAGTTCTTC
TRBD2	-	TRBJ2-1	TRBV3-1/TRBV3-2	CASSQGLATNEQFF	TGTGCCAGCAGCCAGGGACTAGCTACCAATGAGCAGTTCTTC
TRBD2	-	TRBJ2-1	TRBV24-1	CATRETSGGAGEQFF	TGTGCCACCAGAGAGACTAGCGGGGGGGCCGGTGAGCAGTTCTTC
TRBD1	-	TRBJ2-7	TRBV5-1	CASSLGGQDFYEQYF	TGCGCCAGCAGCTTGGGGGGACAGGATTTCTACGAGCAGTACTTC
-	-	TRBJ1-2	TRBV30	CAWGGPYGYTF	TGTGCCTGGGGGGGGCCGTATGGCTACACCTTC
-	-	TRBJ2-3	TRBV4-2	CASRDGAGQYF	TGTGCCAGCAGGGACGGAGCGGGGCAGTATTTT
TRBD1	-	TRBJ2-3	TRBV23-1	CASSCFGTVPQPTDTQYF	TGCGCCAGCAGTTGCTTTGGGACAGTACCTCAACCCACAGATACGCAGTATTTT
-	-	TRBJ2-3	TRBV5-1	CASSFGGFSTDTQYF	TGCGCCAGCAGCTTTGGAGGGTTTAGCACAGATACGCAGTATTTT
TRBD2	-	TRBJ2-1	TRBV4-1	CASSTQRGDSYNEQFF	TGCGCCAGCAGCACCCAGCGGGGGGACTCCTACAATGAGCAGTTCTTC